This T cell receptor beta chain was profiled in a study of molecular identifiers for immune sequencing clone quantification. Study findings and constraints: Effector cells kept over 98% of their molecules in clones above 20 RNA copies, while naive cells kept under 1% there.

The CDR3 runs to 14 residues. The germline V gene has CDR1 MDHEN and CDR2 SYDVKM. Notes on this clonotype: Its matching antigen is unknown. A read error is possible here, since a much larger clone lies one base away.

TCRdb reprocessed the PCR reads via MiXCR and lists one record per CDR3 protein. The sample comprises tens of thousands of distinct CDR3 sequences, approximately 22% of which are singletons, and approximately 0.99% rests with the top ten. The sequenced sample was naive CD8+ T cells from blood, with Jurkat cell RNA spiked in. Subset defined: FACS-sorted CD8+CD4-CCR7+CD45RA+ naive T cells. This clonotype was sampled from a human donor in good health. Some libraries in this study had Jurkat cell RNA spiked in. V gene TRBV28 combines with J gene TRBJ2-2; possibly TRBD1 or TRBD2 for D (5 bases each). CDR3 sequence reads: CANSLGVPTGELFF. The DNA for the CDR3 is TGTGCCAACAGTTTGGGGGTCCCCACCGGGGAGCTGTTTTTT. The full variable domain, completed using reference TRBV28 and TRBJ2-2, is DVKVTQSSRYLVKRTGEKVFLECVQDMDHENMFWYRQDPGLGLRLIYFSYDVKMKEKGDIPEGYSVSREKKERFSLILESASTNQTSMYLCANSLGVPTGELFFGEGSRLTVL.